Presented here are 13 T cell receptor beta chains from one specimen sequenced in a study of CD8 T cells in Susac syndrome. Random hexamers primed reverse transcription of roughly 0.45 to 1 ug RNA. One entry per CDR3 protein, called by TCRdb with MiXCR from the immunoSEQ multiplex PCR reads. The sample consists of 250,000 or so distinct CDR3 sequences, about 94% of them appearing once. Sequencing was done on a sample of CD4+ T cells from PBMCs. These receptors were obtained from a human donor with multiple sclerosis.

The chain uses TRBV7-6 and TRBJ2-1, with D maybe TRBD1 (6 bases). Germline CDR1 SGHVS, CDR2 FNYEAQ. The CDR3 spans 13 residues. With 6 bases removed from V and 9 bases from J, the gap between germline ends came to 15 bases. In DNA form, the CDR3 reads TGTGCCAGCAGTCCTAGGGGGTACGGTGAGCAGTTCTTC. Amino acid sequence: CASSPRGYGEQFF.

This chain uses TRBV5-1 with TRBJ1-2; D is ambiguous. V lost 4 bases to trimming and J lost 8 bases, with 18 bases between them. The CDR3 sequence is 14 residues long. CDR1 and CDR2 from the germline V gene are SGHRS and YFSETQ. As DNA, the CDR3 is TGCGCCAGCAGCACCGCCGGGAGTCTTGAAGGCTACACCTTC. As protein: CASSTAGSLEGYTF.

This clonotype was seen just once. The chain joins TRBV5-1 to TRBJ2-6; 9 bases agree with TRBD2. The J segment lost 1 base and the V segment lost 3 bases, leaving 14 bases of the junction unmatched. CDR3 length: 20 residues. Germline CDR1 reads SGHRS; CDR2 reads YFSETQ. CDR3 sequence: CASSSTFGGGARSGANVLTF. CDR3 coding DNA: TGCGCCAGCAGCTCCACCTTCGGCGGGGGGGCCCGGTCTGGGGCCAACGTCCTGACTTTC.

This chain links TRBV29-1 with TRBJ2-5; D ambiguous. Germline assignment: CDR1 SQVTM and CDR2 ANQGSEA. The CDR3 has 11 amino acids. The V gene lost 5 bases and the J gene lost 5 bases, with 9 bases spanning the gap. CDR3: CSVRPLETQYF. The CDR3 DNA sequence: TGCAGCGTTCGGCCTCTGGAGACCCAGTACTTC.

This sequence joins TRBV12-3 or TRBV12-4 and TRBJ1-4, with D possibly matching TRBD1 (5 bases). The V and J ends lost 3 bases and 12 bases respectively, with 14 bases between them. The CDR3 extends over 13 amino acids. The chain's CDR3 is CASSFQRGLELFF. As DNA, the CDR3 is TGTGCCAGCAGTTTCCAAAGGGGTTTGGAACTGTTTTTT.

J is TRBJ1-2 and V is TRBV12-3 or TRBV12-4, with TRBD1 as a possible D gene (6 bases). Trimming removed 6 bases at V and 8 bases at J, with 22 bases between. CDR3 length: 15 amino acids. The CDR3 loop reads CASRNFGDKRGGYTF. The CDR3 DNA follows: TGTGCCAGCAGAAATTTTGGGGACAAACGGGGAGGCTACACCTTC.

The J gene is TRBJ2-7, the V gene TRBV11-2; D remains unclear. The CDR3 extends over 14 amino acids. V was clipped by 0 bases and J by 4 bases, with 10 bases between them. Germline CDR1 reads SGHAT; CDR2 reads FQNNGV. The chain's CDR3 is CASSLDGPAYEQYF. Here the CDR3 DNA reads TGTGCCAGCAGCTTAGATGGTCCAGCTTACGAGCAGTACTTC.

The chain joins TRBV4-1 to TRBJ2-2; D is perhaps TRBD2 (6 bases). The CDR3 consists of 16 residues. Germline CDR1 reads MGHRA; CDR2 reads YSYEKL. V was pared by 4 bases and J by 4 bases, with 16 bases between. Here the CDR3 reads CASSPQVLAVTGELFF. In nucleotides, the CDR3 is TGCGCCAGCAGCCCTCAAGTACTAGCAGTCACCGGGGAGCTGTTTTTT.

The chain is built from TRBV2 and TRBJ2-2; possibly TRBD2 for D (5 bases). This CDR3 is built from 13 residues. Germline V lookup: CDR1 SNHLY, CDR2 FYNNEI. V shed 5 bases and J shed 6 bases, with 10 bases lying between them. This CDR3 is CASSKDWAGELFF. CDR3 nucleotide sequence: TGTGCCAGCAGTAAGGACTGGGCCGGGGAGCTGTTTTTT.

This chain connects TRBV5-1 to TRBJ2-3; 13 positions match TRBD2. V lost 0 bases to trimming and J lost 10 bases; unmatched junction nucleotides: 5. This CDR3 spans 15 amino acids. CDR1 and CDR2 from the germline V gene are SGHRS and YFSETQ. CDR3 nucleotide sequence: TGCGCCAGCAGCTTGGGAACTAGCGGGGGGGTCGCGCAGTATTTT. Its translation: CASSLGTSGGVAQYF.

The V and J genes are TRBV29-1 and TRBJ2-3; D is ambiguous. Trimming removed 7 bases from V and 1 base from J, with 9 bases in between. CDR1 is SQVTM and CDR2 is ANQGSEA in the germline V gene. CDR3 length equals 12 residues. Written as DNA, the CDR3 is TGCAGCGCCAAGTCGGGCACAGATACGCAGTATTTT. Translating it yields CSAKSGTDTQYF.

This chain uses TRBV19 with TRBJ1-2, with TRBD1 matching 7 bases. V dropped 3 bases and J dropped 2; count of bases not matched to a gene: 3. The germline V gene has CDR1 LNHDA and CDR2 SQIVND (reference sequence). There are 14 residues in the CDR3. Here the CDR3 DNA reads TGTGCCAGTAGTATGTCAGGGGGAAACTATGGCTACACCTTC. It encodes CASSMSGGNYGYTF.

The chain combines TRBV9 with TRBJ2-5, with 7 bases lining up with TRBD1. Germline trimming cut 4 bases from V and 2 bases from J; bases unmatched to any gene: 5. The V gene's germline CDR1 is SGDLS and CDR2 YYNGEE. The CDR3 contains 14 residues. In nucleotides, the CDR3 is TGTGCCAGCAGCCGCCGGGACAGACAAGAGACCCAGTACTTC. Amino acid sequence: CASSRRDRQETQYF.